The entry below describes one TCR beta chain. What antigen it recognizes has not been identified. No base quality information exists; no much larger clone differs at one position. The data were taken from a study of blood T cells in healthy people across ages (dated by TCRdb to between 2015 and 2016). Context from the whole study: In model experiments, template switching captured about one uniquely barcoded TCR beta cDNA molecule for every two T cells. To avoid experimental bias, donors of different ages were distributed randomly across sequencing lanes. Using deep sequencing normalized with unique cDNA molecular identifiers, the study measured how TCR beta repertoire diversity changes with age. Using the same blood draw, the study looked at two additional independent replicas of 1 million unique cDNA reads for two donors, one aged 18 to 30 and the other aged 80 or older. The donors were split into four age groups: young (average about 16 years), middle-aged (about 40), aged (approximately 60) and long-lived (roughly 80).

Study-wide conclusions, independent of this receptor: The CMV infection status of donors was not known, potentially confounding age-related changes in expanded clonotypes. Estimates of total diversity based on one million sequenced T cells were regarded as lower bounds and as underestimates. There was a strong correlation between observed TCR beta diversity and the percentage of naive T cells measured by flow cytometry. As age increased, observed TCR beta diversity per million T cells dropped in a roughly linear way, and a significant reduction was already evident by age roughly 36. The long-lived group showed more naive CD4+ T cells, fewer expanded clones and increased TCR diversity than the aged group, suggesting age selection. Bulk unsorted PBMC profiling prevented conclusive comparison of naive and antigen-experienced compartments.

The method was 5' RACE. This sample was sequenced with an Illumina HiSeq 2500. The second PCR ran for about 6 to 11 cycles and used a J-beta primer mix along with a sample-barcoded 5' primer. A unique molecular identifier was introduced onto each TCR beta cDNA molecule by a template-switch 5' adaptor carrying 12 random nucleotides. At least 3 million CDR3-containing paired-end reads were obtained from each sample. The Mint cDNA synthesis kit, primed by a TRBC-specific oligonucleotide, was used to synthesize first-strand cDNA from all RNA. After uracil-DNA glycosylase treatment, a first 18-cycle PCR used universal primers M1SS and BC2_uni_R on all cDNA. Turning to the authors' computational methods: Each sample was normalized by randomly selecting 1 million high-quality reads, each carrying a distinct molecular identifier. Instead of being binned into consensus sequences, reads with shared molecular identifiers were discarded. MiTCR, set to a Q25 quality threshold and the strictest error-elimination algorithm, was used for CDR3 identification, clonotype clustering and error correction. Lower-bound total TCR beta diversity was estimated with a nonparametric unseen species model using Euler transformation. The public reads were reprocessed in TCRdb via fastp at Q25 and MiXCR, keeping in-frame beta chains. Here each entry gathers all rows of one CDR3 protein and keeps the most common genes and DNA. These V and J calls rely on TCRdb rather than the paper's analysis. The sample table holds roughly 830,000 distinct CDR3 sequences, of which around 62% were seen once. The ten largest clonotypes hold about 27% of the sample.

From the cysteine up to the phenylalanine, the CDR3 has a length of 16 residues. The DNA shown is the 48-base CDR3, in frame from base 1. The germline V gene (reference sequence) specifies SGHKS as CDR1 and YYEKEE as CDR2. V lost 0 bases and J lost 5 bases; the stretch between them is 15 bases long. Donors were around 37 systemically healthy Caucasian individuals from Russia aged about 6 to 100 years. Each donor gave approximately 9.3 milliliters of peripheral blood, collected into EDTA-treated Vacutainer tubes. PBMCs were isolated by Ficoll-Paque density-gradient centrifugation, with at least 6 million obtained per sample. Trizol reagent was used to extract total RNA from PBMCs, with at least 6 micrograms per sample. For every donor, flow cytometry on a PBMC aliquot measured the percentage of naive CD45RAhigh/CD27high T cells.

The V gene is TRBV5-5 and the J gene is TRBJ2-1, with no reliable assignment of the D segment. Material for sequencing was blood. The source of this sequence is a man aged 25 to 40 in good health. The base sequence is TGTGCCAGCAGCTTGGTTGCCCTTGTGGGGAACAATGAGCAGTTCTTC. Its protein product is CASSLVALVGNNEQFF.